This T cell receptor (beta chain) was captured in a study of T cell clones after liver transplantation. About the research overall: Three of the eight recipients were HCV-positive; the rest had non-autoimmune, non-viral transplant indications.

Clones were read by immunoSEQ multiplex PCR, and TCRdb kept only the in-frame ones, dropping some. The sample comprises a few thousand clones, roughly a quarter of which are singletons, and 14% rests with the top ten. Whole-study results and caveats: Migration into the graft, not deletion, may explain lost graft donor-reactive T cells.

Sequencing of dividing CFSE-low cells from the MLR defined alloreactive TCRbeta sequences. Stimulators were graft donor PBMCs, splenocytes, lymph-node cells, or third-party PBMCs for pre-transplant recipient cells. This clone is labeled medium-sized. Its specificity is not known. V lost 8 bases, J lost 6 bases, and 15 bases lay in between. The CDR3 contains 13 residues. This rearrangement joins TRBV5-7 to TRBJ1-5, with D possibly TRBD1 on 6 matching bases. TRBV5-7 is sorted into the ORF group, with uncertain function. Material: CD4+ T cells from cultured PBMCs. The receptor was isolated from a human patient who received a liver transplant. Certain T cells may be donor cells from the graft. The CDR3 sequence: CARRKAGAQPQHF. CDR3 sequence (DNA): TGTGCCAGGCGGAAGGCAGGGGCTCAGCCCCAGCATTTT.